The 5 T cell receptor beta chains below were found in one sample sequenced in a study of T-cell memory formation after mild COVID-19. TCRdb re-called the 5' RACE reads with MiXCR, one entry per CDR3 protein. The sample consists of some 110,000 distinct CDR3 sequences, 15% to 20% of them appearing once. Sequencing was done on a sample of PBMCs or a T cell subset sorted from them (not recorded which). Every receptor here comes from an adult woman who had mild COVID-19 (a few samples of this study predate the infection). Cell type and time point are not known.

This clonotype was found a few times. V usage is TRBV29-1 and J usage is TRBJ2-7; 8 positions match TRBD1. CDR1 is SQVTM and CDR2 is ANQGSEA in the germline V gene. The CDR3 loop spans 14 amino acids. V was pared by 3 bases and J by 5 bases, with 9 bases of the junction left unmatched. CDR3 in DNA: TGCAGCGTTGAGTTGACAGGGGTGTTGAACGAGCAGTACTTC. Encoded protein: CSVELTGVLNEQYF.

The chain has TRBV12-5 and TRBJ2-3; D uncertain. This CDR3 spans 14 amino acids. Germline V CDR1 and CDR2: LGHNT, FRNRAP. The germline V and J ends were trimmed by 8 bases and 5 bases, with 17 bases remaining between them. The CDR3 loop reads CASLPPRPGDTQYF. The CDR3 DNA follows: TGTGCTAGTCTCCCGCCGAGGCCGGGAGATACGCAGTATTTT.

The genes are TRBV5-1 and TRBJ1-1; no definite D call. The V gene's germline CDR1 is SGHRS and CDR2 YFSETQ. This CDR3 region has 16 residues. The V end was cut by 0 bases, the J end by 0 bases, with 12 bases between. The CDR3 region is CASSLDRSLLNTEAFF. CDR3 DNA sequence: TGCGCCAGCAGCTTGGACAGATCCCTTCTGAACACTGAAGCTTTCTTT.

This chain joins TRBV6-5 and TRBJ2-1, with 7 bases fitting TRBD2. This CDR3 region has 14 residues. CDR1 is MNHEY, CDR2 SVGAGI, per germline. Trimming cost V 2 bases and J 3 bases; bases outside gene matches: 1. CDR3 bases: TGTGCCAGCAGTTACCTAGCGGACTACAATGAGCAGTTCTTC. Translating it yields CASSYLADYNEQFF.

The chain is built from TRBV27 and TRBJ2-2; weak D call: TRBD1 (5 bases). V dropped 2 bases and J dropped 7 bases, with 11 bases sitting between them. The CDR3 extends over 14 amino acids. Germline CDR1 and CDR2: MNHEY and SMNVEV (reference sequence). CDR3 in amino acids: CASSLIRGSGELFF. The CDR3 DNA sequence: TGTGCCAGCAGTTTAATTAGGGGTAGCGGGGAGCTGTTTTTT.